The rows below give T cell receptor beta chains drawn from one sample of a study of blood T cell repertoires in COVID-19. Measured with immunoSEQ multiplex PCR; TCRdb has only the in-frame clones, and not every one. This table has hundreds of thousands of clones, approximately 83% appearing once. The sequenced sample consisted of peripheral blood. The receptors come from a young woman with COVID-19, enrolled during active disease. CDR3s include the opening cysteine and the closing phenylalanine or tryptophan. A D gene is named only where the DNA matches it firmly. Clone size is given for some rows only: seen once, a few or many times, or a class if the clone is expanded.

CASSEVPGTYEQYF | TGTGCCAGCAGTGAAGTTCCGGGTACCTACGAGCAGTACTTC | TRBV6-1 | NA | NA | TRBJ2-7
CASNGQGGGYTF | TGTGCCAGTAACGGGCAGGGTGGTGGCTACACCTTC | TRBV19 | NA | NA | TRBJ1-2
CASSIGLWEGSDYGYTF | TGTGCCAGTAGTATAGGGCTTTGGGAGGGATCGGACTATGGCTACACCTTC | TRBV19 | NA | NA | TRBJ1-2
CARYEQYF | TGCGCGCGGTACGAGCAGTACTTC | TRBV23-1 | NA | NA | TRBJ2-7
CASSHWGGVVAGVKDTQYF | TGTGCCAGCAGCCATTGGGGAGGGGTGGTAGCGGGAGTGAAAGATACGCAGTATTTT | TRBV3-1/TRBV3-2 | TRBD2 | NA | TRBJ2-3
CASSLGRQGNTF | TGTGCCAGCAGTCTGGGTAGACAGGGAAACACCTTC | TRBV7-2 | TRBD1 | few | TRBJ1-2
CASSQDRYRAPEAFF | TGTGCCAGCAGCCAAGATAGGTACAGGGCTCCCGAAGCTTTCTTT | TRBV4-2 | NA | NA | TRBJ1-1
CAISTGNYGYTF | TGTGCCATCTCGACGGGGAATTATGGCTACACCTTC | TRBV10-3 | NA | NA | TRBJ1-2
CSASASGRFDEQYF | TGCAGTGCTAGTGCTAGCGGGCGGTTCGACGAGCAGTACTTC | TRBV20-1 | TRBD2 | few | TRBJ2-7
CASSYSSGVRGEQFF | TGTGCCAGCAGTTACTCGAGCGGGGTGAGAGGTGAGCAGTTCTTC | TRBV6-2/TRBV6-3 | TRBD2 | NA | TRBJ2-1
CASSISLRDRVGTEAFF | TGTGCCAGCAGTATCTCTTTACGGGACAGGGTCGGGACTGAAGCTTTCTTT | TRBV27 | TRBD1 | NA | TRBJ1-1
CASSDWQGQGARRGTEAFF | TGTGCCAGCAGTGACTGGCAGGGCCAGGGGGCTAGGAGAGGCACTGAAGCTTTCTTT | TRBV27 | TRBD1 | NA | TRBJ1-1
CASSEGTVNEKLFF | TGTGCCAGCAGTGAAGGGACAGTTAATGAAAAACTGTTTTTT | TRBV28 | TRBD1 | NA | TRBJ1-4
CASSLRGGVETQYF | TGTGCCAGCAGCTTGCGGGGGGGCGTGGAGACCCAGTACTTC | TRBV5-5 | TRBD2 | NA | TRBJ2-5
CASSVGRGGNEAFF | TGTGCCAGCAGCGTGGGAAGGGGTGGTAACGAAGCTTTCTTT | TRBV9 | NA | once | TRBJ1-1
CASSQGYSGEQYF | TGCGCCAGCAGCCAAGGGTATAGCGGAGAGCAGTACTTC | TRBV4-3 | NA | NA | TRBJ2-7
CASSQEGRQGGYEQYF | TGTGCCAGCAGCCAAGAGGGTCGACAGGGAGGTTACGAGCAGTACTTC | TRBV7-9 | NA | NA | TRBJ2-7
CATAVGGDEQFF | TGTGCCACCGCCGTAGGGGGCGATGAGCAGTTCTTC | TRBV5-6 | TRBD1 | NA | TRBJ2-1
CASGLQKPQHF | TGTGCCAGCGGCCTTCAGAAGCCCCAGCATTTT | TRBV6-2/TRBV6-3 | NA | NA | TRBJ1-5
CASSPRQISSYEQYF | TGTGCCAGCAGTCCGCGACAGATTAGCTCCTACGAGCAGTACTTC | TRBV27 | NA | NA | TRBJ2-7
CASSSSGTGGDYGYTF | TGTGCCAGTAGTTCCTCCGGGACAGGGGGCGACTATGGCTACACCTTC | TRBV19 | TRBD1 | NA | TRBJ1-2
CASSTRDSENYGYTF | TGTGCCAGCAGCACCCGGGACAGTGAAAACTATGGCTACACCTTC | TRBV7-3 | TRBD1 | NA | TRBJ1-2
CASSHPGTSSHEQYF | TGTGCCAGCAGCCACCCCGGGACAAGTAGTCACGAGCAGTACTTC | TRBV5-4 | NA | few | TRBJ2-7
CASSMRTSGGYTDTQYF | TGTGCCAGCAGCATGCGGACTAGCGGGGGGTACACAGATACGCAGTATTTT | TRBV9 | TRBD2 | NA | TRBJ2-3
CASSEASGLYNEQFF | TGTGCCAGCAGCGAGGCTAGCGGGCTGTACAATGAGCAGTTCTTC | TRBV9 | TRBD2 | NA | TRBJ2-1
CASSPTAQGAFHEQYF | TGTGCCAGCTCACCAACCGCGCAGGGGGCATTCCACGAGCAGTACTTC | TRBV18 | TRBD1 | NA | TRBJ2-7
CASSPGTSGRGEQFF | TGTGCCAGCAGCCCCGGGACTAGCGGGAGGGGTGAGCAGTTCTTC | TRBV27 | TRBD2 | NA | TRBJ2-1
CASSLTVYEQYF | TGTGCCAGCAGCCTGACTGTGTACGAGCAGTACTTC | TRBV7-9 | NA | few | TRBJ2-7
CSVPYGDTQYF | TGCAGTGTACCCTATGGAGATACGCAGTATTTT | TRBV20-1 | NA | NA | TRBJ2-3
CASSESTESSSTDTQYF | TGTGCCAGCAGTGAATCGACTGAGTCCTCTAGCACAGATACGCAGTATTTT | TRBV6-4 | NA | few | TRBJ2-3
CASSQQDGYTF | TGTGCCAGCAGTCAACAGGATGGCTACACCTTC | TRBV11-2 | NA | NA | TRBJ1-2
CASSPTSVETQYF | TGTGCCAGCTCTCCAACTAGCGTAGAGACCCAGTACTTC | TRBV18 | TRBD2 | few | TRBJ2-5
CASSFQGLAGANEQFF | TGTGCCAGCAGCTTCCAGGGACTAGCGGGAGCTAATGAGCAGTTCTTC | TRBV7-3 | TRBD2 | NA | TRBJ2-1
CASSQEHRGYTF | TGTGCCAGCAGCCAAGAACACAGGGGATACACCTTC | TRBV3-1/TRBV3-2 | TRBD1 | NA | TRBJ1-2
CATSVGAAVGETQYF | TGTGCCACCAGTGTGGGAGCGGCCGTGGGGGAGACCCAGTACTTC | TRBV24-1 | NA | NA | TRBJ2-5
CASRFLSRDFGNNEQFF | TGTGCCAGCAGATTTCTTAGCCGGGACTTTGGTAACAATGAGCAGTTCTTC | TRBV27 | NA | NA | TRBJ2-1
CASSPGGTGALYEQYF | TGTGCCAGCAGCCCGGGCGGAACAGGGGCCCTCTACGAGCAGTACTTC | TRBV5-4 | TRBD1 | NA | TRBJ2-7
CASSVSQGDYGYTF | TGTGCCAGCAGCGTTTCCCAAGGGGACTATGGCTACACCTTC | TRBV9 | NA | NA | TRBJ1-2
CASSYAGQAFLPSYEQYF | TGTGCCAGCAGTTACGCCGGCCAAGCGTTTCTCCCTTCCTACGAGCAGTACTTC | TRBV6-2/TRBV6-3 | NA | NA | TRBJ2-7
CASSLGWLAQETQYF | TGCGCCAGCAGCTTGGGCTGGCTAGCACAAGAGACCCAGTACTTC | TRBV5-1 | NA | few | TRBJ2-5
CASSQGSGDSPLHF | TGTGCCAGCAGCCAAGGGTCAGGGGACTCACCCCTCCACTTT | TRBV3-1/TRBV3-2 | NA | once | TRBJ1-6
CASSLGLAGVETQYF | TGCGCCAGCAGCCTGGGACTAGCGGGAGTAGAGACCCAGTACTTC | TRBV5-1 | TRBD2 | NA | TRBJ2-5
CASSPGGGNQPQHF | TGTGCCAGCAGCCCCGGGGGTGGTAATCAGCCCCAGCATTTT | TRBV7-2 | NA | NA | TRBJ1-5
CASWSSSGSSYNEQFF | TGTGCCAGCTGGTCATCAAGCGGGAGCTCCTACAATGAGCAGTTCTTC | TRBV27 | TRBD2 | NA | TRBJ2-1
CASSVGPQGSDYGYTF | TGTGCCAGCAGCGTAGGGCCACAGGGTAGTGACTATGGCTACACCTTC | TRBV9 | NA | NA | TRBJ1-2
CASSVGGAGNTIYF | TGTGCCAGCAGCGTTGGGGGGGCTGGAAACACCATATATTTT | TRBV9 | NA | NA | TRBJ1-3
CASSLDRAVTDTQYF | TGTGCCAGCAGCTTAGATCGCGCGGTGACAGATACGCAGTATTTT | TRBV11-2 | NA | NA | TRBJ2-3
CASSQGQGANEQFF | TGCGCCAGCAGCCAAGGACAGGGGGCCAATGAGCAGTTCTTC | TRBV4-3 | TRBD1 | NA | TRBJ2-1
CASSRTGIYEKLFF | TGTGCCAGCAGTCGTACAGGGATATACGAAAAACTGTTTTTT | TRBV5-5 | NA | NA | TRBJ1-4
CASSQTNSYNEQFF | TGTGCCAGCAGCCAAACAAACTCCTACAATGAGCAGTTCTTC | TRBV11-2 | NA | once | TRBJ2-1
CASSLTSGGYEQYF | TGTGCCAGCAGTTTAACTAGCGGGGGCTACGAGCAGTACTTC | TRBV27 | TRBD2 | once | TRBJ2-7
CASSQFRRQGDEQFF | TGCGCCAGCAGCCAATTCCGGCGACAGGGCGATGAGCAGTTCTTC | TRBV4-3 | TRBD1 | NA | TRBJ2-1
CASSLAPNYGYTF | TGTGCCAGCTCCTTGGCCCCTAACTATGGCTACACCTTC | TRBV6-5 | NA | NA | TRBJ1-2
CASSVLAEGGRGTQYF | TGTGCCAGCAGTGTCCTAGCGGAGGGCGGTAGGGGGACCCAGTACTTC | TRBV2 | TRBD2 | NA | TRBJ2-5
CASSDSPTRNNEQFF | TGTGCCAGCAGTGACTCGCCGACTAGAAACAATGAGCAGTTCTTC | TRBV6-4 | NA | NA | TRBJ2-1
CASSLGGRLYEQYF | TGTGCCAGCAGCTTGGGGGGGCGGTTGTACGAGCAGTACTTC | TRBV5-6 | NA | NA | TRBJ2-7
CASSLEGQGVLGANVLTF | TGCGCCAGCAGCTTGGAAGGACAGGGCGTACTTGGGGCCAACGTCCTGACTTTC | TRBV5-1 | TRBD1 | NA | TRBJ2-6
CASGGIPGDTDPPARYTSPLHF | TGTGCTAGTGGTGGGATCCCCGGGGACACAGACCCCCCGGCTCGTTATACTTCACCCCTCCACTTT | TRBV12-5 | NA | NA | TRBJ1-6
CASSLGQGVKDTQYF | TGTGCCAGCAGCTTGGGACAGGGGGTTAAGGATACGCAGTATTTT | TRBV7-3 | TRBD1 | NA | TRBJ2-3